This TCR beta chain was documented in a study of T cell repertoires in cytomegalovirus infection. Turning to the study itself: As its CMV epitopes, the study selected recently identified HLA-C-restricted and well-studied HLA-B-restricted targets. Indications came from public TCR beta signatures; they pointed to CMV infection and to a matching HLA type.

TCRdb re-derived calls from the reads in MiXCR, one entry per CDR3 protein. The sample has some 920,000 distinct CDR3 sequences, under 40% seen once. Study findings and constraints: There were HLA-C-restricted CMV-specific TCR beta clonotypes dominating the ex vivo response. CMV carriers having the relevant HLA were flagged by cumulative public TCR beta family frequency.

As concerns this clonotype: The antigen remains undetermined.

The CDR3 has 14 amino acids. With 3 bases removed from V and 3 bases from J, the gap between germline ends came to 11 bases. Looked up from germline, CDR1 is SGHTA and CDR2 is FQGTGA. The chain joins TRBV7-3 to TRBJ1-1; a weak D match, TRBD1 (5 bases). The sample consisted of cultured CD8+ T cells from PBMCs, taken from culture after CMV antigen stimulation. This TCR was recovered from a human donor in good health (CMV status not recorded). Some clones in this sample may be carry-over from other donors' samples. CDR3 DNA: TGTGCCAGCAGCTTTTGGTTAGGGGACACTGAAGCTTTCTTT. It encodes CASSFWLGDTEAFF. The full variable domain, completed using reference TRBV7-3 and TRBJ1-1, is GAGVSQTPSNKVTEKGKYVELRCDPISGHTALYWYRQSLGQGPEFLIYFQGTGAADDSGLPNDRFFAVRPEGSVSTLKIQRTERGDSAVYLCASSFWLGDTEAFFGQGTRLTVV.